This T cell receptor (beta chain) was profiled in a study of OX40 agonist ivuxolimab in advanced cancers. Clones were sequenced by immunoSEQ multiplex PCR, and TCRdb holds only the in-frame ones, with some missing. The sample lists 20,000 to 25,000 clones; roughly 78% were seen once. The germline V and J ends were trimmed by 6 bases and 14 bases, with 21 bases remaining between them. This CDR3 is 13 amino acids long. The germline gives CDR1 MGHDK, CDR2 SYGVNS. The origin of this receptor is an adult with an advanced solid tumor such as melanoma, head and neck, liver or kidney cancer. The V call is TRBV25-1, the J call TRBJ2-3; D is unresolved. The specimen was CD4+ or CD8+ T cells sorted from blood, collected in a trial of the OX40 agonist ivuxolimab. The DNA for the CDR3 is TGTGCCAGCAGCCCCACATCACGGCGGCGCTGGTATTTT. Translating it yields CASSPTSRRRWYF.